Presented here are 27 T cell receptor beta chains from one specimen sequenced in a study of blood T cell repertoires in COVID-19. Libraries were prepared by immunoSEQ multiplex PCR; TCRdb keeps only in-frame clonotypes and omits some of them. The sample holds about 220,000 clones; approximately 78% are singletons and the top ten take 5.2%. The sequencing sample was made of peripheral blood. The source of these receptors is a woman aged 65 to 85 with COVID-19, enrolled during active disease.

CDR3 DNA sequence: TGTGCCAGCAGCTTGGGACAGGGGGTGACCCATTCACCCCTCCACTTT. Residues: CASSLGQGVTHSPLHF. J is TRBJ1-6 and V is TRBV13, with TRBD1 matching over 11 bases. The V gene's germline CDR1 is PRHDT and CDR2 FYEKMQ (reference sequence). The CDR3 is 16 amino acids. The V segment lost 3 bases and the J segment 8 bases; nucleotides outside the gene matches: 6.

V usage is TRBV7-2 and J usage is TRBJ1-5, with D tentatively TRBD1 (5 bases). V dropped 5 bases and J dropped 7 bases, with 12 bases sitting between them. The CDR3 totals 13 residues. In germline, CDR1 is SGHTA, CDR2 FQGNSA. CDR3 residues: CASSGARVQPQHF. The CDR3 nucleotides read TGTGCCAGCAGCGGGGCTAGAGTCCAGCCCCAGCATTTT.

V is TRBV4-2 and J is TRBJ2-5; TRBD2 matches at 8 bases. The germline CDR1 and CDR2 sequences are LGHNA and YNFKEQ. The length of the CDR3 is 18 residues. With 1 base clipped from V and 3 bases from J, the junction kept 13 bases outside the gene matches. The CDR3 sequence is CASSQAGGASGFKETQYF. CDR3 nucleotides: TGTGCCAGCAGCCAAGCTGGGGGGGCTAGCGGGTTCAAAGAGACCCAGTACTTC.

This clone was seen a handful of times. The chain recombines TRBV7-9 with TRBJ1-3, with D possibly matching TRBD1 (5 bases). This CDR3 has 13 amino acids. Trimming shortened V by 8 bases and J by 0 bases, and 8 bases separated the two germline ends. CDR1 is SEHNR, CDR2 FQNEAQ, per germline (reference sequence). Here the CDR3 reads CASLGGSGNTIYF. The CDR3 DNA reads TGTGCCAGCCTGGGGGGCTCTGGAAACACCATATATTTT.

This chain uses TRBV5-1 with TRBJ1-3; 7 nucleotides match TRBD1. CDR3 length equals 16 residues. In germline, CDR1 is SGHRS, CDR2 YFSETQ. The V gene end was trimmed by 4 bases and the J gene end by 1 base; junction bases not matched to a gene: 8. For the CDR3, the DNA is TGCGCCAGCAGCGTCACAGGGGCCCGGTCTGGAAACACCATATATTTT. Amino acids: CASSVTGARSGNTIYF.

To note about this clone: The same CDR3 is also encoded by other DNA sequences in this sample. The chain is built from TRBV2 and TRBJ1-2; TRBD1 aligns across 12 bases. V shed 8 bases, J shed 7 bases, and the junction held 5 bases outside the gene matches. The CDR3 loop spans 13 amino acids. Germline-derived CDR1 and CDR2 are SNHLY and FYNNEI. DNA for the CDR3: TGTGCCAGCCGGGACAGGGGGCAGGCTGGCTACACCTTC. It translates to CASRDRGQAGYTF.

V usage is TRBV6-6 and J usage is TRBJ1-4; no clear D gene. The V end lost 0 bases, the J end lost 8 bases, and 4 bases lay between the germline ends. The CDR3 contains 12 residues. Germline assignment: CDR1 MNHNY and CDR2 SVGAGI (reference sequence). The CDR3 DNA is TGTGCCAGCAGTTACTCCCAGGAAAAACTGTTTTTT. It translates to CASSYSQEKLFF.

This chain connects TRBV30 to TRBJ2-7; D is unresolved. With 5 bases removed from V and 3 bases from J, the gap between germline ends came to 11 bases. The CDR3 length is 12 residues. Germline V gene data show CDR1 as GTSNPN and CDR2 as SVGIG (reference sequence). Here the CDR3 reads CAWGPTSYEQYF. The CDR3 DNA reads as TGTGCCTGGGGACCCACGAGCTACGAGCAGTACTTC.

The chain joins TRBV4-1 to TRBJ1-5; D is ambiguous. V was trimmed by 3 bases and J by 4 bases, leaving 16 bases between them. Germline CDR1 and CDR2: MGHRA and YSYEKL. This CDR3 region has 16 residues. The CDR3 sequence: CASSHQAGGGNQPQHF. The CDR3 nucleotides are TGCGCCAGCAGCCATCAAGCGGGAGGCGGGAATCAGCCCCAGCATTTT.

The chain recombines TRBV14 with TRBJ2-3; 9 bases are a match to TRBD1. The germline CDR1 and CDR2 sequences are SGHDN and FVKESK. The CDR3 extends over 16 amino acids. The trim removed 0 bases at V and 3 bases at J, leaving 4 bases unmatched. CDR3 in DNA: TGTGCCAGCAGCCAAGACCCCGGACAGGGGACAGATACGCAGTATTTT. It codes for CASSQDPGQGTDTQYF.

The chain couples TRBV5-1 to TRBJ1-1; 10 nucleotides line up with TRBD1. V gave up 5 bases and J gave up 1 base; unmatched junction bases: 2. The CDR3 length is 14 residues. CDR1 SGHRS and CDR2 YFSETQ come from the germline V gene. The CDR3 sequence is CASSGTGANTEAFF. CDR3 bases: TGCGCCAGCAGTGGGACAGGGGCGAACACTGAAGCTTTCTTT.

The chain couples TRBV6-5 to TRBJ2-5, with D tentatively TRBD2 (6 bases). V was pared by 6 bases and J by 5 bases, with 16 bases between. The germline V gene encodes CDR1 MNHEY and CDR2 SVGAGI. The CDR3 is 14 amino acids. CDR3 DNA sequence: TGTGCCAGCAGCCGCGGTTCAGGGAGGGAGACCCAGTACTTC. Its protein is CASSRGSGRETQYF.

This clone was detected only a few times. The genes are TRBV5-6 and TRBJ1-2; 7 bases match TRBD1. Trimming at V came to 2 bases and at J to 7 bases, leaving 8 bases not matched to a gene. There are 14 residues in the CDR3. The V gene's germline CDR1 is SGHDT and CDR2 YYEEEE. For the CDR3, the DNA is TGTGCCAGCAGCTTCTTCGGGACAGACGGTGGCTACACCTTC. This codes for CASSFFGTDGGYTF.

This clone was seen only once. The rearrangement joins TRBV6-2 or TRBV6-3 to TRBJ2-5; a possible D gene is TRBD2 (6 bases). The V end lost 2 bases, the J end lost 1 base, and 11 bases lay between the germline ends. Germline CDR1 and CDR2: MNHEY and SVGEGT. This CDR3 has 15 amino acids. CDR3 loop: CASSYGGVSQETQYF. DNA for the CDR3: TGTGCCAGCAGTTACGGAGGGGTCAGCCAAGAGACCCAGTACTTC.

The rearrangement links TRBV28 to TRBJ2-1; 7 bases agree with TRBD2. The length of the CDR3 is 14 residues. The germline V gene has CDR1 MDHEN and CDR2 SYDVKM. Trimming removed 6 bases from V and 7 bases from J; junction bases left unmatched: 9. This chain's CDR3 is CASSPREGRNEQFF. The CDR3 coding sequence is TGTGCCAGCAGCCCCAGGGAGGGTCGGAATGAGCAGTTCTTC. The variable domain in full, with the rest retrieved from reference TRBV28 and TRBJ2-1, is DVKVTQSSRYLVKRTGEKVFLECVQDMDHENMFWYRQDPGLGLRLIYFSYDVKMKEKGDIPEGYSVSREKKERFSLILESASTNQTSMYLCASSPREGRNEQFFGPGTRLTVL.

This rearrangement joins TRBV6-2 or TRBV6-3 to TRBJ1-2; no reliable D call. CDR1 is MNHEY, CDR2 SVGEGT, per germline. Between the trimmed V and J ends, which lost 0 bases and 7 bases, there was a span of 12 bases. CDR3 size: 14 residues. The CDR3 region is CASSYSTVAGGYTF. The CDR3 DNA reads as TGTGCCAGCAGTTACTCGACGGTAGCTGGTGGCTACACCTTC.

This chain uses TRBV7-9 with TRBJ1-4, with D hard to call. CDR1 is SEHNR, CDR2 FQNEAQ, per germline (reference sequence). V was shortened by 6 bases and J by 1 base, with 12 bases between the two germline ends. The CDR3 runs to 15 residues. The CDR3 nucleotides are TGTGCCAGCAGTTGGAAGGGAGGAACTAATGAAAAACTGTTTTTT. Its protein is CASSWKGGTNEKLFF. Supplemented by reference TRBV7-9 and TRBJ1-4, the full variable domain reads DTGVSQNPRHKITKRGQNVTFRCDPISEHNRLYWYRQTLGQGPEFLTYFQNEAQLEKSRLLSDRFSAERPKGSFSTLEIQRTEQGDSAMYLCASSWKGGTNEKLFFGSGTQLSVL.

The chain joins TRBV10-3 to TRBJ2-7; no clear D gene. Germline V gene lookup returns CDR1 ENHRY and CDR2 SYGVKD. The V end was cut by 5 bases, the J end by 0 bases, with 14 bases between. The CDR3 loop spans 15 amino acids. CDR3 amino acids: CAISSQQQSSYEQYF. The CDR3 DNA is TGTGCCATCAGTAGCCAGCAACAGAGCTCCTACGAGCAGTACTTC.

The genes are TRBV19 and TRBJ1-5; maybe TRBD1 (5 bases). With 1 base removed from V and 7 bases from J, the gap between germline ends came to 14 bases. CDR1 and CDR2 from the germline V gene are LNHDA and SQIVND (reference sequence). The CDR3 consists of 15 residues. CDR3 loop: CASSIVTQGRQPQHF. CDR3 coding DNA: TGTGCCAGTAGTATAGTTACGCAGGGAAGACAGCCCCAGCATTTT.

This chain joins TRBV7-2 and TRBJ2-2; 9 bases fit TRBD2. The CDR3 covers 15 residues. V lost 6 bases and J lost 7; bases outside the gene matches: 9. CDR1 is SGHTA and CDR2 is FQGNSA in the germline V gene. The CDR3 loop is CASRQSAGGYGELFF. The DNA of the CDR3 is TGTGCCAGCAGACAATCAGCGGGAGGTTACGGGGAGCTGTTTTTT. Based on the CDR3 plus reference TRBV7-2 and TRBJ2-2, the full variable domain is GAGVSQSPSNKVTEKGKDVELRCDPISGHTALYWYRQSLGQGLEFLIYFQGNSAPDKSGLPSDRFSAERTGGSVSTLTIQRTQQEDSAVYLCASRQSAGGYGELFFGEGSRLTVL.

V and J are TRBV5-1 and TRBJ1-4; D not certain. The CDR3 covers 16 residues. V was shortened by 0 bases and J by 2 bases, with 11 bases between the two germline ends. CDR1 SGHRS and CDR2 YFSETQ come from the germline V gene. CDR3 residues: CASSLAGGGTNEKLFF. DNA of the CDR3: TGCGCCAGCAGCTTGGCCGGAGGTGGGACTAATGAAAAACTGTTTTTT. Filled out from reference TRBV5-1 and TRBJ1-4, the complete variable domain reads KAGVTQTPRYLIKTRGQQVTLSCSPISGHRSVSWYQQTPGQGLQFLFEYFSETQRNKGNFPGRFSGRQFSNSRSEMNVSTLELGDSALYLCASSLAGGGTNEKLFFGSGTQLSVL.

The chain is built from TRBV6-2 or TRBV6-3 and TRBJ2-7; 7 nucleotides match TRBD1. The CDR3 spans 16 residues. Losses at the gene ends were 2 bases for V and 0 bases for J; bases not matched to a gene: 7. Looked up from germline, CDR1 is MNHEY and CDR2 is SVGEGT. CDR3 sequence: CASSYGNGTASYEQYF. CDR3 sequence (DNA): TGTGCCAGCAGTTACGGGAATGGGACAGCCTCCTACGAGCAGTACTTC.

CDR3 amino acids: CASKEREGDLEQFF. CDR3 coding DNA: TGTGCCAGCAAGGAGCGGGAGGGGGATCTAGAGCAGTTCTTC. The chain has TRBV2 and TRBJ2-1; 10 bases agree with TRBD2. Germline-derived CDR1 and CDR2 are SNHLY and FYNNEI. The CDR3 covers 14 residues. After removal of 7 bases from V and 10 bases from J, the junction contained 10 bases not matched to a gene.

J is TRBJ2-1 and V is TRBV9, with TRBD2 matching over 11 bases. Per the germline V gene, CDR1 is SGDLS and CDR2 is YYNGEE. This CDR3 comprises 16 residues. V lost 0 bases and J lost 4; bases outside the gene matches: 3. CDR3 sequence (DNA): TGTGCCAGCAGCGTAGCTAGCGGGAGGAGGTACAATGAGCAGTTCTTC. Its protein is CASSVASGRRYNEQFF.

V usage is TRBV30 and J usage is TRBJ1-5; 9 nucleotides line up with TRBD1. The V gene end was trimmed by 3 bases and the J gene end by 3 bases; junction bases not matched to a gene: 9. CDR1 and CDR2 from the germline V gene are GTSNPN and SVGIG (reference sequence). The CDR3 consists of 16 residues. The CDR3 loop is CAWSEADRGNNQPQHF. DNA for the CDR3: TGTGCCTGGAGCGAAGCGGACAGGGGAAACAATCAGCCCCAGCATTTT.

The chain links TRBV19 to TRBJ1-5; D gene unclear. With 3 bases removed from V and 0 bases from J, the gap between germline ends came to 15 bases. The CDR3 consists of 17 residues. Looked up from germline, CDR1 is LNHDA and CDR2 is SQIVND (reference sequence). CDR3 region: CASSITSDTYSNQPQHF. CDR3 nucleotides: TGTGCCAGTAGTATCACCTCAGACACCTATAGCAATCAGCCCCAGCATTTT.

The J gene is TRBJ1-1, the V gene TRBV5-4; tentative D call: TRBD1 (6 bases). This CDR3 comprises 15 residues. The V end lost 5 bases, the J end lost 1 base, and 15 bases lay between the germline ends. Per the germline V gene, CDR1 is SGHNT and CDR2 is YYREEE (reference sequence). The DNA for the CDR3 is TGTGCCAGCAGGATAGCAGGACAGCCGAACACTGAAGCTTTCTTT. Its translation is CASRIAGQPNTEAFF.